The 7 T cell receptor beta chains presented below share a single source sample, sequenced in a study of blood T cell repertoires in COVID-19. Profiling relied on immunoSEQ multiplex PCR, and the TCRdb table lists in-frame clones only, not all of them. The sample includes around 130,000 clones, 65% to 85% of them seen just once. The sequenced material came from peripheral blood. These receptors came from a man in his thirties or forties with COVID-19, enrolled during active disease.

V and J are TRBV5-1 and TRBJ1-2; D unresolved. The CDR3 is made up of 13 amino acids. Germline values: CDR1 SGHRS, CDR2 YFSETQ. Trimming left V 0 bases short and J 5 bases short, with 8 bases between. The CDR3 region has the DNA TGCGCCAGCAGCTTGGAGTCGGGGTATGGCTACACCTTC. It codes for CASSLESGYGYTF. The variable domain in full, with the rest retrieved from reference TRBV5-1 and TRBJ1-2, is KAGVTQTPRYLIKTRGQQVTLSCSPISGHRSVSWYQQTPGQGLQFLFEYFSETQRNKGNFPGRFSGRQFSNSRSEMNVSTLELGDSALYLCASSLESGYGYTFGSGTRLTVV.

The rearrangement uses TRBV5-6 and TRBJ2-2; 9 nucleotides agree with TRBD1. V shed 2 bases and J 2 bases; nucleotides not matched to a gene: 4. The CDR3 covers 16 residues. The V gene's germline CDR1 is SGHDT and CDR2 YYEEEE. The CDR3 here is CASSLTGGPNTGELFF. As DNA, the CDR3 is TGTGCCAGCAGCTTAACAGGGGGCCCCAACACCGGGGAGCTGTTTTTT.

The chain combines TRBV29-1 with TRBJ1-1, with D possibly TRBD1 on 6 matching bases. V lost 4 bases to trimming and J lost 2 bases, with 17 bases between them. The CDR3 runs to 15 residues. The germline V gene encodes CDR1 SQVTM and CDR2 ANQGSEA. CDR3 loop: CSVGGQGGFNTEAFF. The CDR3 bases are TGCAGCGTTGGGGGGCAGGGTGGTTTTAACACTGAAGCTTTCTTT. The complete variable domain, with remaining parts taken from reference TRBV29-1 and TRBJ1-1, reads SAVISQKPSRDICQRGTSLTIQCQVDSQVTMMFWYRQQPGQSLTLIATANQGSEATYESGFVIDKFPISRPNLTFSTLTVSNMSPEDSSIYLCSVGGQGGFNTEAFFGQGTRLTVV.

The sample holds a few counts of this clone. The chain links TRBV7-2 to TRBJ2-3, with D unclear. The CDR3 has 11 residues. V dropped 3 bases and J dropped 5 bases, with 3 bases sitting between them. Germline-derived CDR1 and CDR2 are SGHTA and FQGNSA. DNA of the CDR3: TGTGCCAGCAGCTTCGGAGATACGCAGTATTTT. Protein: CASSFGDTQYF. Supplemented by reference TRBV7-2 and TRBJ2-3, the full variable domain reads GAGVSQSPSNKVTEKGKDVELRCDPISGHTALYWYRQSLGQGLEFLIYFQGNSAPDKSGLPSDRFSAERTGGSVSTLTIQRTQQEDSAVYLCASSFGDTQYFGPGTRLTVL.

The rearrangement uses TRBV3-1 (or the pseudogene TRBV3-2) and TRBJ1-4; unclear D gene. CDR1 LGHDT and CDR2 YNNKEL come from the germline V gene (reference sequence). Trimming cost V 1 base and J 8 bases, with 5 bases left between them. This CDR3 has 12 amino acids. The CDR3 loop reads CASSQAGEKLFF. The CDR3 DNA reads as TGTGCCAGCAGCCAAGCGGGGGAAAAACTGTTTTTT.

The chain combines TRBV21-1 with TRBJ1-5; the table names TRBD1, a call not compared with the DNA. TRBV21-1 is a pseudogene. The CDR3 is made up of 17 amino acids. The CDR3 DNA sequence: TGTGCCAGCAGCTCCCCTTCCCACAGGCTGGGGAATCAGCCCCAGCATTTT. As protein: CASSSPSHRLGNQPQHF.

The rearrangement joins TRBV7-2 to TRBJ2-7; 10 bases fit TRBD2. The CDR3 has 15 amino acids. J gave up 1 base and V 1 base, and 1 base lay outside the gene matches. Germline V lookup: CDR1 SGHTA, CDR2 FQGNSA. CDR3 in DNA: TGTGCCAGCAGCTTAGGAGCGGGAGGGTCCTACGAGCAGTACTTC. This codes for CASSLGAGGSYEQYF.